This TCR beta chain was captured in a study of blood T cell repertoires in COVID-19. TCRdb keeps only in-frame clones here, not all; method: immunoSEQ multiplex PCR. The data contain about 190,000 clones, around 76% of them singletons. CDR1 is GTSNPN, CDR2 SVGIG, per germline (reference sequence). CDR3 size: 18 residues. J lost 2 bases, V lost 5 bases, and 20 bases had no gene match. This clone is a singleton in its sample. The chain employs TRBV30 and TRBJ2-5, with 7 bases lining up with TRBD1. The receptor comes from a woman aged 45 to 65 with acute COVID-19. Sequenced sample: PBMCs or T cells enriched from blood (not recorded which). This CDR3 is CAWAPGTVIGGGQETQYF. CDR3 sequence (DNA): TGTGCCTGGGCCCCCGGGACAGTCATCGGTGGTGGGCAAGAGACCCAGTACTTC. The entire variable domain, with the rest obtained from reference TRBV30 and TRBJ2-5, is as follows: SQTIHQWPATLVQPVGSPLSLECTVEGTSNPNLYWYRQAAGRGLQLLFYSVGIGQISSEVPQNLSASRPQDRQFILSSKKLLLSDSGFYLCAWAPGTVIGGGQETQYFGPGTRLLVL.